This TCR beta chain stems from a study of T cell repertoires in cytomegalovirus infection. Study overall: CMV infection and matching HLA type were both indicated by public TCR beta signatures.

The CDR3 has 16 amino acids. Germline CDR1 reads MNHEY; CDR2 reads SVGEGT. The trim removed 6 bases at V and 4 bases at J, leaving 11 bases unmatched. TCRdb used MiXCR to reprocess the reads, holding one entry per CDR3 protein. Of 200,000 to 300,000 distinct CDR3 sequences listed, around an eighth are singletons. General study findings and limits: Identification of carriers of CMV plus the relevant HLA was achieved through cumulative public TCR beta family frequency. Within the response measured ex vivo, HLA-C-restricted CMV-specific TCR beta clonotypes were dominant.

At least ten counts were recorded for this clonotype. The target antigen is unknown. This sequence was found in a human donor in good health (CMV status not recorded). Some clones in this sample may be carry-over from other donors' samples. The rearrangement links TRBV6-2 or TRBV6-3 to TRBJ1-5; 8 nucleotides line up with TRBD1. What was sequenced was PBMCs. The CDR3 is CASRSEDRAYNQPQHF. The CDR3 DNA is TGTGCCAGCAGGTCTGAGGACAGGGCTTATAATCAGCCCCAGCATTTT.